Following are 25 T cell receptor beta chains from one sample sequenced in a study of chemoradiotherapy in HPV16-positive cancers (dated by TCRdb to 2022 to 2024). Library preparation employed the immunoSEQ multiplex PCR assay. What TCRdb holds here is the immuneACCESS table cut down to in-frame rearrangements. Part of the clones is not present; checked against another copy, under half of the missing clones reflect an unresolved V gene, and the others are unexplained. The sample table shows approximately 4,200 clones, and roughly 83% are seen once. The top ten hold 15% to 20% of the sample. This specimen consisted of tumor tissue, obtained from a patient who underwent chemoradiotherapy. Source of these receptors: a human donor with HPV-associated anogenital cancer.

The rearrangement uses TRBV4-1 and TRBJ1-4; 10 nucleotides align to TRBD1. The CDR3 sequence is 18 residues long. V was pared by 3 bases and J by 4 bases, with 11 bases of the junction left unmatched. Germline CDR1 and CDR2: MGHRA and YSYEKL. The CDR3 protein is CASSHAPPTGGGNEKLFF. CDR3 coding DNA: TGCGCCAGCAGCCATGCTCCCCCGACAGGGGGCGGTAATGAAAAACTGTTTTTT.

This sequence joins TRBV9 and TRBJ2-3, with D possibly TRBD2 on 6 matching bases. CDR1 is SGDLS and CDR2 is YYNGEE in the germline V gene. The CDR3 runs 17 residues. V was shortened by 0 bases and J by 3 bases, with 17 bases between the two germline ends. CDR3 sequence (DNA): TGTGCCAGCAGCGTAGACCCCGCGGGGTTGACTACAGATACGCAGTATTTT. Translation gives CASSVDPAGLTTDTQYF.

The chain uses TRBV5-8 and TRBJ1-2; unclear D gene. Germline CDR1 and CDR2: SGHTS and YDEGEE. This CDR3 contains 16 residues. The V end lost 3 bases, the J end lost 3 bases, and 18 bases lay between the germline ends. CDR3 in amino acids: CASSSDTLGPYYGYTF. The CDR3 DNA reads TGTGCCAGCAGCTCCGACACACTCGGGCCGTACTATGGCTACACCTTC.

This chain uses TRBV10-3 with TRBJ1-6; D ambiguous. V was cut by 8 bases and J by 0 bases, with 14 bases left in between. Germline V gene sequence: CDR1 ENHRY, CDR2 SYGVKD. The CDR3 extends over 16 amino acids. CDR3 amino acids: CAIREAADSYNSPLHF. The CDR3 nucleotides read TGTGCCATCCGGGAGGCGGCGGACTCCTATAATTCACCCCTCCACTTT.

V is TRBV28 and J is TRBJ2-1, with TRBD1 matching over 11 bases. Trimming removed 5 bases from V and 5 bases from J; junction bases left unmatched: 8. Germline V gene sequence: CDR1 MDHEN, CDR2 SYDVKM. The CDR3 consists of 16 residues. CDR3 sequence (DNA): TGTGCCAGCAGTCCCGCCGGGACAGGGGGGAACAATGAGCAGTTCTTC. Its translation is CASSPAGTGGNNEQFF.

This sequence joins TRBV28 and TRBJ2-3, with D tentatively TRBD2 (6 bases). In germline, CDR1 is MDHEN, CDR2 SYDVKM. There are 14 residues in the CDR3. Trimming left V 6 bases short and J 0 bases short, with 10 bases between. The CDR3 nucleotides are TGTGCCAGCAGGCGCGGGAAGAGCACAGATACGCAGTATTTT. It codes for CASRRGKSTDTQYF. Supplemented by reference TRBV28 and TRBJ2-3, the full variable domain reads DVKVTQSSRYLVKRTGEKVFLECVQDMDHENMFWYRQDPGLGLRLIYFSYDVKMKEKGDIPEGYSVSREKKERFSLILESASTNQTSMYLCASRRGKSTDTQYFGPGTRLTVL.

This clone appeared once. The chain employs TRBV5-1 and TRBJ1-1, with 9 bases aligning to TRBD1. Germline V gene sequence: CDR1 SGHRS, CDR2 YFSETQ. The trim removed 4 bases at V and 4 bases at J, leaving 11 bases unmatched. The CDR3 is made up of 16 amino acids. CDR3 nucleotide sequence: TGCGCCAGCAGCCTGGGACAGGGAGTTACAATCACTGAAGCTTTCTTT. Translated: CASSLGQGVTITEAFF.

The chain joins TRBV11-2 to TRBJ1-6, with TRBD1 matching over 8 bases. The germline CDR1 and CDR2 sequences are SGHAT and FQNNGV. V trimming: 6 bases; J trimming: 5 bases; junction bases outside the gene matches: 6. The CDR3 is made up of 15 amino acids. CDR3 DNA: TGTGCCAGCAGTCTCACGGACAGGGATAATTCACCCCTCCACTTT. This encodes CASSLTDRDNSPLHF.

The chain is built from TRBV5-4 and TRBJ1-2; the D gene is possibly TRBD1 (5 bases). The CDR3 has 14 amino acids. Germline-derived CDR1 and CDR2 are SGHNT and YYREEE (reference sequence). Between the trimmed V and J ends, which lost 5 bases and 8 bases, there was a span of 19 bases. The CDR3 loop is CASSRDRGMDGYTF. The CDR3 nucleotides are TGTGCCAGCAGTCGAGACAGAGGGATGGACGGCTACACCTTC.

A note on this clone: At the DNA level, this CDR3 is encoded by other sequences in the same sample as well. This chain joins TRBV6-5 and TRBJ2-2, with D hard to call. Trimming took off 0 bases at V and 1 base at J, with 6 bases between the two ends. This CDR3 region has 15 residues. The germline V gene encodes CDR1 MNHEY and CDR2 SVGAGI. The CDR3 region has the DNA TGTGCCAGCAGTTACTCATTCCTGAACACCGGGGAGCTGTTTTTT. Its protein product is CASSYSFLNTGELFF.

Written as DNA, the CDR3 is TGTGCCAGCAGCTTAGCTGCCGGGGGCGTCCTCCAGCCCCTCCACTTT. Translating gives CASSLAAGGVLQPLHF. The chain carries TRBV7-2 and TRBJ1-6, with D perhaps TRBD1 (6 bases). From germline, CDR1 is SGHTA and CDR2 FQGNSA. The CDR3 is made up of 16 amino acids. Trimming stripped 0 bases from V and 13 bases from J, with 19 bases between. Drawing the rest from reference TRBV7-2 and TRBJ1-6, the complete variable domain is GAGVSQSPSNKVTEKGKDVELRCDPISGHTALYWYRQSLGQGLEFLIYFQGNSAPDKSGLPSDRFSAERTGGSVSTLTIQRTQQEDSAVYLCASSLAAGGVLQPLHFGNGTRLTVT.

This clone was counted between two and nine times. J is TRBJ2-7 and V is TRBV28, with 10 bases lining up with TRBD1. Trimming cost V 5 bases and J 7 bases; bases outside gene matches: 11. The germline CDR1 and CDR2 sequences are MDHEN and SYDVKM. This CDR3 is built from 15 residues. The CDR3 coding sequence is TGTGCCAGCAGTCCTACTAGACAGGGGGCGCGTGAGCAGTACTTC. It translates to CASSPTRQGAREQYF.

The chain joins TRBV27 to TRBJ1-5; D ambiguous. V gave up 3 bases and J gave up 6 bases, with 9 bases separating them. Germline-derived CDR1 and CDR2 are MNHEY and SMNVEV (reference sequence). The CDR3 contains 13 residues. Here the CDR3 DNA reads TGTGCCAGCAGTTTGAGGGTGGGTCAGCCCCAGCATTTT. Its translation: CASSLRVGQPQHF.

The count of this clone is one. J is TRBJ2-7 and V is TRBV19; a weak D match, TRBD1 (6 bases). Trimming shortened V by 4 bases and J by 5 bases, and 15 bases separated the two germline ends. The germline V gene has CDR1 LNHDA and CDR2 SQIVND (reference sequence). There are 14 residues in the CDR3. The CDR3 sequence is CASSTRGHPNEQYF. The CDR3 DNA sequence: TGTGCCAGTAGTACCCGGGGACACCCAAACGAGCAGTACTTC.

The CDR3 loop reads CASSFVPSGGGYEQYF. The CDR3 bases are TGTGCCAGCAGCTTCGTCCCTAGCGGGGGGGGCTACGAGCAGTACTTC. V is TRBV7-2 and J is TRBJ2-7; TRBD2 agrees at 12 bases. Germline assignment: CDR1 SGHTA and CDR2 FQGNSA. Trimming took 3 bases from V and 3 from J; bases not matched to a gene: 6. The CDR3 contains 16 residues.

The CDR3: CASSLQSSNQPQHF. In DNA, the CDR3 is TGTGCCAGCAGCTTACAGTCTAGCAATCAGCCCCAGCATTTT. The chain combines TRBV7-9 with TRBJ1-5, with D uncertain. The germline V and J ends were trimmed by 2 bases and 0 bases, with 5 bases remaining between them. The CDR3 sequence is 14 residues long. Germline CDR1 is SEHNR and CDR2 is FQNEAQ (reference sequence).

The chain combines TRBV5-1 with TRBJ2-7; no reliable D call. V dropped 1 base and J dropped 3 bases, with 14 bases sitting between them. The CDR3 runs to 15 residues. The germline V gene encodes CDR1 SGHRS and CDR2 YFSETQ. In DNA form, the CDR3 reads TGCGCCAGCAGCTTGCTGGACGTCCAAAACTACGAGCAGTACTTC. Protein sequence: CASSLLDVQNYEQYF.

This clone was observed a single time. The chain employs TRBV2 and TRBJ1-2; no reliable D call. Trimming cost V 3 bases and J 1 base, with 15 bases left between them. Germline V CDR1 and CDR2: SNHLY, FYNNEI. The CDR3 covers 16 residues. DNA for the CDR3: TGTGCCAGCAGTGAGGGGTACAATCAAAATAACTATGGCTACACCTTC. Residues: CASSEGYNQNNYGYTF.

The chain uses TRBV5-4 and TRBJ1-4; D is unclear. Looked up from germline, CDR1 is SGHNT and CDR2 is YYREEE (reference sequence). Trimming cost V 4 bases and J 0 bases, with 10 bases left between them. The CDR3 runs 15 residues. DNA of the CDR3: TGTGCCAGCAGCGGTTCCGGGACAACTAATGAAAAACTGTTTTTT. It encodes CASSGSGTTNEKLFF. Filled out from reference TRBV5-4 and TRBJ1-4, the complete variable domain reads ETGVTQSPTHLIKTRGQQVTLRCSSQSGHNTVSWYQQALGQGPQFIFQYYREEENGRGNFPPRFSGLQFPNYSSELNVNALELDDSALYLCASSGSGTTNEKLFFGSGTQLSVL.

This CDR3 reads CASSQTGLGAEAFF. CDR3 coding DNA: TGTGCCAGCAGCCAGACAGGGCTTGGGGCTGAAGCTTTCTTT. This chain uses TRBV14 with TRBJ1-1, with 7 nucleotides matching TRBD1. This CDR3 is built from 14 residues. Germline trimming cut 3 bases from V and 6 bases from J; bases unmatched to any gene: 7. Germline V gives CDR1 SGHDN, CDR2 FVKESK.

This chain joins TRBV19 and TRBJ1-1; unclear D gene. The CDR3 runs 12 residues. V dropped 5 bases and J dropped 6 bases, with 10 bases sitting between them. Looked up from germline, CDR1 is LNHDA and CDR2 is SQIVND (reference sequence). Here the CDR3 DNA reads TGTGCCAGTAGTGACCGCCAGGCTGAAGCTTTCTTT. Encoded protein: CASSDRQAEAFF.

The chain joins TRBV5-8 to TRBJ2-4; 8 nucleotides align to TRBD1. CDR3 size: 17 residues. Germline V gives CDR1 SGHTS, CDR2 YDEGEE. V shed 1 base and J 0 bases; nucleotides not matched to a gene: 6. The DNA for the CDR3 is TGTGCCAGCAGCTTGCTGGGCCAGGGGGCAGCCAAAAACATTCAGTACTTC. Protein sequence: CASSLLGQGAAKNIQYF. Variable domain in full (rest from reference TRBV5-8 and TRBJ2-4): EAGVTQSPTHLIKTRGQQATLRCSPISGHTSVYWYQQALGLGLQFLLWYDEGEERNRGNFPPRFSGRQFPNYSSELNVNALELEDSALYLCASSLLGQGAAKNIQYFGAGTRLSVL.

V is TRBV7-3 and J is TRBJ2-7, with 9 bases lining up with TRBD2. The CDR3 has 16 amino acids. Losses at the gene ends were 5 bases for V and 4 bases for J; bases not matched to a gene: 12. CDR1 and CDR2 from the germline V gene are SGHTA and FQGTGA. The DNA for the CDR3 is TGTGCCAGCAGCCCCGGAGGTAGCGGGAGTCGGTACGAGCAGTACTTC. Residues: CASSPGGSGSRYEQYF.

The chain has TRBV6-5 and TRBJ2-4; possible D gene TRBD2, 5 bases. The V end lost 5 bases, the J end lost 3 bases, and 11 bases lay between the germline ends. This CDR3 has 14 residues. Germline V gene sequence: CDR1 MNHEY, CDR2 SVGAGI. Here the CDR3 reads CASSPSGYKNIQYF. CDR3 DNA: TGTGCCAGCAGTCCCAGCGGATACAAAAACATTCAGTACTTC.

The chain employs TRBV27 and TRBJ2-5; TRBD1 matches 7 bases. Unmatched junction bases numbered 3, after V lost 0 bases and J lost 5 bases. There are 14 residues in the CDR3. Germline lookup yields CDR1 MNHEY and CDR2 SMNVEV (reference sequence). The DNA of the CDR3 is TGTGCCAGCAGTTTATCGCCCAGGGGGGAGACCCAGTACTTC. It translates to CASSLSPRGETQYF.